These T cell receptor beta chains were read from a single sample in a study of cytomegalovirus exposure and HLA in healthy donors. Here immunoSEQ multiplex PCR was the method, and the copy in TCRdb shows in-frame clones only, minus some. The table shows roughly 180,000 clones, with roughly 82% occurring only once. Sequencing used PBMCs. All receptors come from a man younger than 35 in good health and CMV-seropositive. CDR3s include the opening cysteine and the closing phenylalanine or tryptophan. D genes are given only for firm matches. Some rows have no size entry. The others give once, few or many, or a class for an expanded clone.

V: TRBV27
D: TRBD2
J: TRBJ2-3
size: once
CDR3: CASNPAGLETDTQYF
DNA: TGTGCCAGCAATCCCGCGGGACTAGAAACAGATACGCAGTATTTT

V: TRBV5-1
D: TRBD1
J: TRBJ1-1
size: NA
CDR3: CASSKGQGNTEAFF
DNA: TGCGCCAGCAGCAAGGGACAGGGGAACACTGAAGCTTTCTTT

V: TRBV5-1
D: TRBD1
J: TRBJ2-3
size: NA
CDR3: CASSNRQGGTDTQYF
DNA: TGCGCCAGCAGCAACCGACAGGGAGGCACAGATACGCAGTATTTT

V: TRBV19
D: NA
J: TRBJ2-7
size: NA
CDR3: CASRPMGSSYEQYF
DNA: TGTGCCAGTAGACCGATGGGGAGCTCCTACGAGCAGTACTTC

V: TRBV2
D: TRBD2
J: TRBJ2-5
size: NA
CDR3: CASSEASGSLETQYF
DNA: TGTGCCAGCAGTGAGGCTAGCGGTTCCCTGGAGACCCAGTACTTC

V: TRBV5-1
D: TRBD1
J: TRBJ2-3
size: NA
CDR3: CASSGQGASTDTQYF
DNA: TGCGCCAGCAGCGGACAGGGGGCTAGCACAGATACGCAGTATTTT

V: TRBV7-8
D: TRBD2
J: TRBJ2-7
size: NA
CDR3: CASSWGRGGNYEQYF
DNA: TGTGCCAGCAGCTGGGGACGCGGGGGGAACTACGAGCAGTACTTC

V: TRBV15
D: TRBD1
J: TRBJ2-7
size: NA
CDR3: CATSRALGQEYF
DNA: TGTGCCACCAGCAGAGCTCTAGGACAGGAGTACTTC

V: TRBV4-2
D: TRBD2
J: TRBJ2-3
size: NA
CDR3: CASSQGLGRLADTDTQYF
DNA: TGTGCCAGCAGCCAAGGGTTGGGAAGACTAGCGGACACAGATACGCAGTATTTT

V: TRBV28
D: NA
J: TRBJ1-5
size: NA
CDR3: CASRTQGTNQPQHF
DNA: TGTGCCAGCAGGACCCAGGGGACCAATCAGCCCCAGCATTTT

V: TRBV10-3
D: NA
J: TRBJ2-3
size: NA
CDR3: CAISGGPGTDTQYF
DNA: TGTGCCATCAGTGGGGGGCCTGGCACAGATACGCAGTATTTT

V: TRBV5-1
D: NA
J: TRBJ2-7
size: NA
CDR3: CASSTRGTTYEQYF
DNA: TGCGCCAGCAGCACGAGAGGTACGACCTACGAGCAGTACTTC

V: TRBV7-3
D: TRBD1
J: TRBJ1-5
size: NA
CDR3: CASSQDRDQPQHF
DNA: TGTGCCAGCAGCCAAGACAGGGACCAGCCCCAGCATTTT

V: TRBV5-4
D: NA
J: TRBJ2-7
size: NA
CDR3: CASSPRGSNEQYF
DNA: TGTGCCAGCAGCCCCCGGGGGTCGAACGAGCAGTACTTC

V: TRBV5-1
D: NA
J: TRBJ1-1
size: NA
CDR3: CASRSEFLGTEAFF
DNA: TGCGCCAGCCGCTCGGAGTTTCTCGGAACTGAAGCTTTCTTT

V: TRBV19
D: NA
J: TRBJ1-2
size: NA
CDR3: CASNPRLWQGYNYGYTF
DNA: TGTGCCAGTAACCCACGTCTGTGGCAGGGGTACAACTATGGCTACACCTTC